The text below deals with one TCR beta chain. This entry is derived from a study of memory CD4+ T cells and cytomegalovirus serostatus. Background on the study: Donors were healthy Belgian adults, 9 CMV seropositive and 20 to 25 seronegative.

The sort gate was single viable CD3+CD4+CD8-CD45RO+ cells for memory CD4+ T cells. Positive selection with CD4 microbeads enriched total CD4+ T cells. The protocol was immunoSEQ multiplex PCR, while the TCRdb copy is restricted to in-frame clones and leaves out a portion. This table holds some 95,000 clones, about four fifths found once. Source material: memory CD4+ T cells from blood. This TCR derives from an adult in good health and CMV-seropositive.

The CDR3 region has the DNA TGTGCCACCCGGACGGGTAGCGGGGAGACCCAGTACTTC. It is translated as CATRTGSGETQYF. The rearrangement uses TRBV2 and TRBJ2-5; 7 nucleotides agree with TRBD2. CDR3 length equals 13 residues. The J segment lost 5 bases and the V segment lost 10 bases, leaving 10 bases of the junction unmatched. CDR1 is SNHLY, CDR2 FYNNEI, per germline.